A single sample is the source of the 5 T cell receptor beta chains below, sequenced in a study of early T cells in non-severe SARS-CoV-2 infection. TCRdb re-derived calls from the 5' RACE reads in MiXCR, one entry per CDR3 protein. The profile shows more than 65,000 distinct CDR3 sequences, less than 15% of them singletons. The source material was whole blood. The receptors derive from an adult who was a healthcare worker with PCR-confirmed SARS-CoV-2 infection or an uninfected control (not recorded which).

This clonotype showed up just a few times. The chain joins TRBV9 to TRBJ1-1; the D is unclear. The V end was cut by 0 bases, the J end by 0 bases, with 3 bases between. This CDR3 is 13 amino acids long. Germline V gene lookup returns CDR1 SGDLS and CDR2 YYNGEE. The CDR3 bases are TGTGCCAGCAGCGTAGCTCTGAACACTGAAGCTTTCTTT. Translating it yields CASSVALNTEAFF.

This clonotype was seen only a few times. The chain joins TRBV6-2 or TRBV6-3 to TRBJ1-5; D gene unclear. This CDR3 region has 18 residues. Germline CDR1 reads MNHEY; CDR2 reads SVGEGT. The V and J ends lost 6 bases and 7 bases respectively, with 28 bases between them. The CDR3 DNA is TGTGCCAGCAGCCTTCGCAGCATGGACGTGGTTGGAAGGCAGCCCCAGCATTTT. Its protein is CASSLRSMDVVGRQPQHF.

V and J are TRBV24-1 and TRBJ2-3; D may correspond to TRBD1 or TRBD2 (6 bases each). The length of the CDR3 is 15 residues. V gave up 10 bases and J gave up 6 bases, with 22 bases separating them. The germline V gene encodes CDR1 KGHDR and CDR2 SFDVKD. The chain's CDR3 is CATATPGEDTDTQYF. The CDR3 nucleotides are TGTGCCACTGCTACTCCAGGGGAGGATACCGATACGCAGTATTTT.

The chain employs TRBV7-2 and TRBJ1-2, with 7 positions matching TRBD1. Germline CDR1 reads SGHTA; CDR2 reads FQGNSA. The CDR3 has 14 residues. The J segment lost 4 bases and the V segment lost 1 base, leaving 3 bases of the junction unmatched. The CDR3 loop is CASSLDRGSYGYTF. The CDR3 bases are TGTGCCAGCAGCTTAGACAGGGGTAGCTATGGCTACACCTTC.

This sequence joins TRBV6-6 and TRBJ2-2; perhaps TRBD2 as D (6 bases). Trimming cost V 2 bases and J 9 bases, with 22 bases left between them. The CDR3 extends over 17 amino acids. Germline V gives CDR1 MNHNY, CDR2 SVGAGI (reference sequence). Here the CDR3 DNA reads TGTGCCAGCAGTTACCGAGACCAGAGTTGGCGCGGGAGGGAGCTGTTTTTT. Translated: CASSYRDQSWRGRELFF.